What follows are 16 T cell receptor beta chains derived from one specimen sequenced in a study of cytomegalovirus exposure and HLA in healthy donors. PCR used 60 Vbeta primers and 13 Jbeta primers. Using immunoSEQ multiplex PCR, the repertoire was profiled, and TCRdb retains in-frame clones only, with some absent. This sample contains roughly 62,000 clones. What was sequenced was PBMCs. The receptors were gathered from a young woman in good health and CMV-seronegative.

The chain has TRBV21-1 and TRBJ1-6; the D call of TRBD1 is as the table states it, not checked on the DNA. TRBV21-1 is a pseudogene segment. This CDR3 has 12 residues. The CDR3 coding sequence is TGTGCCAGCAGGGGGCATAATTCACCCCTCCACTTT. Its translation is CASRGHNSPLHF.

This chain connects TRBV5-8 to TRBJ1-5; perhaps TRBD1 as D (5 bases). Trimming stripped 3 bases from V and 4 bases from J, with 20 bases between. The CDR3 runs to 17 residues. Germline V gene data show CDR1 as SGHTS and CDR2 as YDEGEE. DNA of the CDR3: TGTGCCAGCAGCTCAACGGTCGGGGGTAGAAGGAATCAGCCCCAGCATTTT. Residues: CASSSTVGGRRNQPQHF.

V and J are TRBV9 and TRBJ1-2; D ambiguous. Trimming removed 0 bases from V and 1 base from J, with 7 bases in between. The germline gives CDR1 SGDLS, CDR2 YYNGEE. This CDR3 is built from 14 residues. The CDR3 DNA sequence: TGTGCCAGCAGCGTAGGGCAGGTTAACTATGGCTACACCTTC. Translating it yields CASSVGQVNYGYTF.

This chain uses TRBV6-1 with TRBJ1-1; 8 bases are shared with TRBD1. Trimming cost V 5 bases and J 3 bases; bases outside gene matches: 8. CDR1 is MNHNS, CDR2 SASEGT, per germline. The CDR3 is 15 amino acids. The CDR3 loop reads CASSQTGTGYTEAFF. CDR3 nucleotides: TGTGCCAGCAGTCAAACCGGGACAGGCTACACTGAAGCTTTCTTT.

The genes are TRBV29-1 and TRBJ1-2; 11 nucleotides agree with TRBD1. The CDR3 contains 15 residues. The germline CDR1 and CDR2 sequences are SQVTM and ANQGSEA. Trimming at V came to 6 bases and at J to 5 bases, leaving 11 bases not matched to a gene. Written as DNA, the CDR3 is TGCAGCGTCCCGATTGACCGGGACAGGGGGTATGGCTACACCTTC. It specifies CSVPIDRDRGYGYTF.

The chain has TRBV7-9 and TRBJ1-1; D not resolved. The CDR3 consists of 15 residues. Germline V gene data show CDR1 as SEHNR and CDR2 as FQNEAQ (reference sequence). V was cut by 5 bases and J by 0 bases, with 13 bases left in between. CDR3 amino acids: CASSTHLTLNTEAFF. CDR3 bases: TGTGCCAGCAGCACCCACCTCACATTGAACACTGAAGCTTTCTTT.

The genes are TRBV18 and TRBJ1-1, with 7 positions matching TRBD1. Germline V gene lookup returns CDR1 KGHSH and CDR2 LQKENI. The CDR3 extends over 14 amino acids. V lost 3 bases, J lost 11 bases, and 12 bases stayed unmatched. CDR3 residues: CASSPLEEGAQAFF. CDR3 bases: TGTGCCAGCTCACCGTTAGAGGAGGGGGCGCAGGCTTTCTTT.

Concerning this clone: Relative to the germline gene, one junction end is altered; a read error may explain this. The chain combines TRBV5-6 with TRBJ2-3; perhaps TRBD2 as D (5 bases). Germline loops: CDR1 SGHDT, CDR2 YYEEEE. This CDR3 is 18 amino acids long. The CDR3 reads CASSSPKVTGSRTDKQYF. CDR3 coding DNA: TGTGCCAGCAGCTCACCTAAAGTCACGGGAAGCCGCACAGATAAGCAGTATTTT.

The chain joins TRBV6-6 to TRBJ1-1; D unclear. This CDR3 region has 13 residues. Germline V gene lookup returns CDR1 MNHNY and CDR2 SVGAGI (reference sequence). Trimming left V 7 bases short and J 1 base short, with 10 bases between. The CDR3 loop is CASNNAGNTEAFF. The CDR3 DNA is TGTGCCAGCAACAACGCAGGGAACACTGAAGCTTTCTTT.

The gene calls are TRBV5-4 and TRBJ2-1, with D possibly TRBD2 on 6 matching bases. The CDR3 length is 14 residues. From germline, CDR1 is SGHNT and CDR2 YYREEE (reference sequence). V was trimmed by 4 bases and J by 2 bases, leaving 10 bases between them. CDR3 nucleotides: TGTGCCAGCAGCGGGGACTTTACCTACAATGAGCAGTTCTTC. It encodes CASSGDFTYNEQFF. The entire variable domain, with the rest obtained from reference TRBV5-4 and TRBJ2-1, is as follows: ETGVTQSPTHLIKTRGQQVTLRCSSQSGHNTVSWYQQALGQGPQFIFQYYREEENGRGNFPPRFSGLQFPNYSSELNVNALELDDSALYLCASSGDFTYNEQFFGPGTRLTVL.

CDR3 loop: CASSHGQGRSNYGYTF. The CDR3 DNA reads as TGTGCCAGCAGCCATGGACAGGGTCGGTCTAACTATGGCTACACCTTC. V usage is TRBV7-6 and J usage is TRBJ1-2; 8 positions agree with TRBD1. V lost 5 bases and J lost 0; bases outside the gene matches: 8. CDR1 is SGHVS and CDR2 is FNYEAQ in the germline V gene. This CDR3 has 16 residues. The complete variable domain, with remaining parts taken from reference TRBV7-6 and TRBJ1-2, reads GAGVSQSPRYKVTKRGQDVALRCDPISGHVSLYWYRQALGQGPEFLTYFNYEAQQDKSGLPNDRFSAERPEGSISTLTIQRTEQRDSAMYRCASSHGQGRSNYGYTFGSGTRLTVV.

This sequence joins TRBV10-2 and TRBJ1-1; 7 nucleotides line up with TRBD1. V trimming: 5 bases; J trimming: 4 bases; junction bases outside the gene matches: 7. Germline-derived CDR1 and CDR2 are WSHSY and SAAADI. CDR3 length: 14 amino acids. The CDR3 nucleotides are TGCGCCAGCAGTAGAACAGGGGCAAGCACTGAAGCTTTCTTT. Its protein is CASSRTGASTEAFF.

The genes are TRBV6-5 and TRBJ2-4, with 10 positions matching TRBD1. From germline, CDR1 is MNHEY and CDR2 SVGAGI. J was trimmed by 9 bases and V by 6 bases; bases with no gene match: 8. CDR3 length: 14 amino acids. The CDR3 nucleotides are TGTGCCAGCAGGACGGGACAGGGGAGTATCATTCAGTACTTC. Translating it yields CASRTGQGSIIQYF.

The chain couples TRBV18 to TRBJ1-2; 7 nucleotides agree with TRBD1. CDR3 length: 16 amino acids. Germline CDR1 and CDR2: KGHSH and LQKENI. The V segment lost 1 base and the J segment 7 bases; nucleotides outside the gene matches: 12. CDR3 in DNA: TGTGCCAGCTCACCACTTCCCGGACAGGACGCTACTGGCTACACCTTC. Its protein product is CASSPLPGQDATGYTF.

This chain links TRBV14 with TRBJ1-1; D perhaps matches TRBD1 (6 bases). This CDR3 is built from 14 residues. V was trimmed by 4 bases and J by 4 bases, leaving 13 bases between them. CDR1 and CDR2 (germline): SGHDN, FVKESK. The CDR3 sequence is CASSLGGPFTEAFF. The CDR3 DNA reads as TGTGCCAGCAGCCTGGGGGGGCCCTTCACTGAAGCTTTCTTT.

The chain has TRBV6-1 and TRBJ2-1, with 9 bases aligning to TRBD1. V was pared by 4 bases and J by 4 bases, with 5 bases of the junction left unmatched. Germline V gives CDR1 MNHNS, CDR2 SASEGT. This CDR3 has 15 amino acids. CDR3 coding DNA: TGTGCCAGCAGTGGACCGGGACAGGGATACAATGAGCAGTTCTTC. Its translation: CASSGPGQGYNEQFF.